The entry below gives a single T cell receptor (beta chain) sequence along with its context. The target antigen is unknown. The CDR3 sequence is 12 residues long. V was cut by 5 bases and J by 14 bases, with 18 bases left in between. Germline V CDR1 and CDR2: LNHDA, SQIVND (reference sequence). The data were produced by immunoSEQ multiplex PCR, yet TCRdb's version contains in-frame clones alone and is incomplete. In the table there are approximately 480,000 clones, roughly nine tenths of which are singletons. This sample is drawn from a study of Ad26.COV2.S vaccination and SARS-CoV-2 variants. Background on the study: By the intramuscular route, Ad26.COV2.S was given once, or twice 56 days apart. Study-wide results and limits: Breadth and depth estimates from TCRs may understate total T cell responses. People given the vaccine had a wider spike-specific TCR breadth than placebo recipients did. Vaccine and placebo recipients had comparable breadth of non-spike TCRs.

The treatment denotes: 15 to 20 received Ad26.COV2.S at low or high dose, single or two shots; about 5 received placebo; per-sample allocation not given. Day 63 after the first vaccine or placebo injection was the time point for sampling. The sequence came from a person aged 18-65 years who received the Ad26.COV2.S COVID-19 vaccine or a placebo. The specimen comprised peripheral blood, sampled in a trial of Ad26.COV2.S vaccine versus placebo. The V gene is TRBV19, the J gene TRBJ1-1; D is unclear. CDR3 amino acids: CASSSPTWQAFF. In DNA, the CDR3 is TGTGCCAGTAGTTCTCCCACTTGGCAGGCCTTCTTT.